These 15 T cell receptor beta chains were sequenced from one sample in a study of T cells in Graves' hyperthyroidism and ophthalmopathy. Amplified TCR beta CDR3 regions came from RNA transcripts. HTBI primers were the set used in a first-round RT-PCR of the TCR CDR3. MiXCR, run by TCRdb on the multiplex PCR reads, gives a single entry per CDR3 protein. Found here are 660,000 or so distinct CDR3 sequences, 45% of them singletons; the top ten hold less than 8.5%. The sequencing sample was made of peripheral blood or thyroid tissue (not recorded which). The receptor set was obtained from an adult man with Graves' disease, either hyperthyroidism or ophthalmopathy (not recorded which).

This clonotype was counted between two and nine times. The CDR3: CATSSGLGTGELFF. CDR3 sequence (DNA): TGCGCCACCTCTTCAGGGCTGGGGACCGGGGAGCTGTTTTTT. The chain joins TRBV5-1 to TRBJ2-2, with D perhaps TRBD1 (5 bases). Germline V gene data show CDR1 as SGHRS and CDR2 as YFSETQ. V was clipped by 9 bases and J by 5 bases, with 17 bases between them. This CDR3 spans 14 amino acids.

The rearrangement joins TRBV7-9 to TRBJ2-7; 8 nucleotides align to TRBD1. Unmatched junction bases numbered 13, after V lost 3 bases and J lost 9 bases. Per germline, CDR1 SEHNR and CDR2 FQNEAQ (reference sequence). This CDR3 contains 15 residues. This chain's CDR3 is CASSLSSDRENVQYF. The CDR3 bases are TGTGCCAGCAGCTTGTCATCGGACAGGGAAAATGTGCAGTACTTC.

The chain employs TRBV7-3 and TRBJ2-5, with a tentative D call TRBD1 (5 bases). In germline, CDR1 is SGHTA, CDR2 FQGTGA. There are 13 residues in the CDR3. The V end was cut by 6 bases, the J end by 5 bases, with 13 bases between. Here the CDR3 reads CASSQGVRETQYF. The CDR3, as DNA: TGTGCCAGCAGTCAAGGGGTTCGGGAGACCCAGTACTTC.

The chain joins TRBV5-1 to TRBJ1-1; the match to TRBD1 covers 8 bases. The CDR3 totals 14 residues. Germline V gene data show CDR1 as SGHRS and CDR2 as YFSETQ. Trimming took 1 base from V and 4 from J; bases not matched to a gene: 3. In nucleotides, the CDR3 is TGCGCCAGCAGCTTGTCAGGGACAGGCACTGAAGCTTTCTTT. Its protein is CASSLSGTGTEAFF.

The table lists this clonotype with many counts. CDR3 sequence reads: CASRVPTGTNTEAFF. CDR3 nucleotide sequence: TGTGCCAGCAGAGTCCCGACAGGGACGAACACTGAAGCTTTCTTT. This rearrangement joins TRBV6-4 to TRBJ1-1; 7 bases are shared with TRBD1. There are 15 residues in the CDR3. The germline V gene has CDR1 MRHNA and CDR2 SNTAGT. V shed 6 bases and J 1 base; nucleotides not matched to a gene: 8.

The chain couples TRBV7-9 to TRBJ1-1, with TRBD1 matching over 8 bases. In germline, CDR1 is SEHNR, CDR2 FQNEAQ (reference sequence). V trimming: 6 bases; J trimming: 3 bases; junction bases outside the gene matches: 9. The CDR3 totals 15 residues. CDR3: CASSSPSDRDTEAFF. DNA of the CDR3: TGTGCCAGCAGTTCACCCTCGGACAGGGACACTGAAGCTTTCTTT.

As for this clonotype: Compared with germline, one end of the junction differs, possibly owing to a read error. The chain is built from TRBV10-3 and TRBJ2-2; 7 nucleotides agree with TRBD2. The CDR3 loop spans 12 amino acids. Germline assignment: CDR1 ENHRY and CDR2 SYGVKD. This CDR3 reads CASSQLAGELFF. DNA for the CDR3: TGTGCCAGCAGTCAACTAGCGGGGGAGCTGTTTTTT.

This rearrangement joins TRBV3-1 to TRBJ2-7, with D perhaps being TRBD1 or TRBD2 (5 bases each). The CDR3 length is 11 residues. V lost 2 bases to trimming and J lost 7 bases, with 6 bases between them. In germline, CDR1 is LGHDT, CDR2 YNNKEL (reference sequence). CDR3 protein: CASSQWGEQYF. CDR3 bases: TGTGCCAGCAGCCAATGGGGGGAGCAGTACTTC.

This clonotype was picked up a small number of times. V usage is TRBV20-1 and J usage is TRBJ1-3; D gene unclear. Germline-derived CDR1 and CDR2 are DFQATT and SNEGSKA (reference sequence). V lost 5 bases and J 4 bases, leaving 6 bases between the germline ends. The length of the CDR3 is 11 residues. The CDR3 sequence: CSAYRGNTIYF. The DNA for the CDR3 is TGCAGTGCTTACCGGGGAAACACCATATATTTT.

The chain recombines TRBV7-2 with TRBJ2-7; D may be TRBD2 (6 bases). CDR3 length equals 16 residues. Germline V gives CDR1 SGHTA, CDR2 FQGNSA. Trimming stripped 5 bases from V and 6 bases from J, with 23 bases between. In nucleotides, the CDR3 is TGTGCCAGCAGCCCAGTGGCGGGACTCCTTGGGGGCGAGCAGTACTTC. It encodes CASSPVAGLLGGEQYF.

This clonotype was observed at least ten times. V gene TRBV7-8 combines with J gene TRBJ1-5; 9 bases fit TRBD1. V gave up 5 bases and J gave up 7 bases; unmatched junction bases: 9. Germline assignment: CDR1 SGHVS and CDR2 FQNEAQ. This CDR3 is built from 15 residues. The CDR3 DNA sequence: TGTGCCAGCAGCAAGACCGGGACAGGGTACCAGCCCCAGCATTTT. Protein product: CASSKTGTGYQPQHF.

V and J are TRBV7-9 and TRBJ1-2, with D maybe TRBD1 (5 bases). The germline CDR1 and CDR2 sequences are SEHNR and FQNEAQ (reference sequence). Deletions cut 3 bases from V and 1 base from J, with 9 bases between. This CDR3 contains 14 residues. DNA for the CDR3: TGTGCCAGCAGCTTGGGGGGGTTTAACTATGGCTACACCTTC. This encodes CASSLGGFNYGYTF. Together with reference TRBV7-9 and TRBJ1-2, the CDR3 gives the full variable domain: DTGVSQNPRHKITKRGQNVTFRCDPISEHNRLYWYRQTLGQGPEFLTYFQNEAQLEKSRLLSDRFSAERPKGSFSTLEIQRTEQGDSAMYLCASSLGGFNYGYTFGSGTRLTVV.

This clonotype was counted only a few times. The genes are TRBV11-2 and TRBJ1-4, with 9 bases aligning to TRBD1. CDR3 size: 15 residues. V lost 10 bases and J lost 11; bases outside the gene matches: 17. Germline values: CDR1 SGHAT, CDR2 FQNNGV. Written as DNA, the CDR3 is TGTGCCACCCTCGAAACGACAGGGGGAGGGAGTAAACTGTTTTTT. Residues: CATLETTGGGSKLFF.

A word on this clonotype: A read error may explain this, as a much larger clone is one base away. CDR3 nucleotide sequence: TGTGCCACCAGTGATGGGACAGTCCTTCTCATGAGCACTGAAGCTTTCTTT. Translation: CATSDGTVLLMSTEAFF. V gene TRBV24-1 combines with J gene TRBJ1-1; 7 nucleotides align to TRBD1. Germline V CDR1 and CDR2: KGHDR, SFDVKD. V shed 3 bases, J shed 4 bases, and the junction held 13 bases outside the gene matches. The CDR3 consists of 17 residues.

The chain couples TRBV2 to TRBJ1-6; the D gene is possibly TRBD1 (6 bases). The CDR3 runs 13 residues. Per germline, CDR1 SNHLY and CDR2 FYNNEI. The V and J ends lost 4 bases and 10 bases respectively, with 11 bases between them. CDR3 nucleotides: TGTGCCAGCAGTGGGGGGGGCGAGTCACCCCTCCACTTT. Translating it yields CASSGGGESPLHF.